One sample yielded the 9 T cell receptor beta chains listed below, sequenced in a study of T cell repertoires in cytomegalovirus infection. TCRdb independently ran MiXCR on the reads; one entry per CDR3 protein. The table has fewer than 250,000 distinct CDR3 sequences, 22% seen once. Specimen: CD8+ T cells from PBMCs. Source of these receptors: a human donor in good health (CMV status not recorded). Some clones in this sample may be carry-over from other donors' samples.

The sample holds a few counts of this clonotype. J is TRBJ1-6 and V is TRBV20-1; D is unresolved. CDR1 and CDR2 from the germline V gene are DFQATT and SNEGSKA (reference sequence). Trimming shortened V by 0 bases and J by 0 bases, and 9 bases separated the two germline ends. CDR3 length: 16 residues. CDR3 amino acids: CSARDLSDSYNSPLHF. CDR3 sequence (DNA): TGCAGTGCTAGAGATCTATCAGACTCCTATAATTCACCCCTCCACTTT.

The chain links TRBV19 to TRBJ2-1; 14 bases fit TRBD2. CDR3 length equals 19 residues. V lost 4 bases to trimming and J lost 12 bases; unmatched junction nucleotides: 20. Germline lookup yields CDR1 LNHDA and CDR2 SQIVND (reference sequence). CDR3 DNA sequence: TGTGCCAGTAGTACCCTCTTCGGGACTAGCGGGGGACTACCTGGAGGGCAGTTCTTC. It encodes CASSTLFGTSGGLPGGQFF. The variable domain in full, with the rest retrieved from reference TRBV19 and TRBJ2-1, is DGGITQSPKYLFRKEGQNVTLSCEQNLNHDAMYWYRQDPGQGLRLIYYSQIVNDFQKGDIAEGYSVSREKKESFPLTVTSAQKNPTAFYLCASSTLFGTSGGLPGGQFFGPGTRLTVL.

This clonotype was seen ten or more times. The CDR3 sequence: CASSHTAYNEQFF. CDR3 nucleotide sequence: TGTGCCAGCAGCCACACAGCGTACAATGAGCAGTTCTTC. V is TRBV12-3 or TRBV12-4 and J is TRBJ2-1; no clear D. The V end lost 6 bases, the J end lost 4 bases, and 10 bases lay between the germline ends. CDR3 length: 13 amino acids.

This clonotype was observed a few times. This chain uses TRBV20-1 with TRBJ1-1; TRBD1 matches at 7 bases. Germline assignment: CDR1 DFQATT and CDR2 SNEGSKA (reference sequence). CDR3 size: 18 residues. The V and J ends lost 3 bases and 1 base, in that order; junction bases with no gene match: 17. CDR3 nucleotides: TGCAGTGCTAGTAGTGCTAACATTGGGACAGATCAGAACACTGAAGCTTTCTTT. This translates into CSASSANIGTDQNTEAFF.

This clonotype was seen only a few times. The chain recombines TRBV6-1 with TRBJ1-1; D gene unclear. The CDR3 has 17 residues. Trimming took 8 bases from V and 2 from J, leaving 24 bases between them. CDR1 is MNHNS, CDR2 SASEGT, per germline. CDR3 nucleotides: TGTGCCAGCGGCCCGGAAGACGTAGGTAGGCTTAACACTGAAGCTTTCTTT. Amino acid sequence: CASGPEDVGRLNTEAFF.

The J gene is TRBJ2-4, the V gene TRBV20-1, with 8 bases identical to TRBD1. Germline V gives CDR1 DFQATT, CDR2 SNEGSKA (reference sequence). V gave up 0 bases and J gave up 8 bases; unmatched junction bases: 9. The CDR3 is made up of 15 amino acids. CDR3 in DNA: TGCAGTGCTAGAGATGAGGACAGGGTCGAGCACATTCAGTACTTC. Encoded protein: CSARDEDRVEHIQYF.

This clonotype was seen more than once but under ten times. The gene calls are TRBV7-9 and TRBJ2-7; either TRBD1 or TRBD2 may supply D (5 bases each). CDR1 is SEHNR and CDR2 is FQNEAQ in the germline V gene (reference sequence). Trimming took 6 bases from V and 0 from J, leaving 24 bases between them. The CDR3 sequence is 18 residues long. CDR3 sequence reads: CASSLPIRDVVSSYEQYF. CDR3 DNA sequence: TGTGCCAGCAGTCTCCCCATCCGGGACGTCGTTAGCTCCTACGAGCAGTACTTC.

In this sample, this clonotype turned up many times. The chain links TRBV7-2 to TRBJ2-1; no firm D call. Between the trimmed V and J ends, which lost 1 base and 6 bases, there was a span of 7 bases. Germline values: CDR1 SGHTA, CDR2 FQGNSA. The CDR3 extends over 13 amino acids. CDR3 loop: CASSLGNINEQFF. CDR3 DNA sequence: TGTGCCAGCAGCTTAGGGAATATCAATGAGCAGTTCTTC.

This clonotype appeared many times. This chain connects TRBV7-6 to TRBJ2-3; 7 bases match TRBD2. This CDR3 has 13 amino acids. With V trimmed by 8 bases and J by 5 bases, 7 bases remained unmatched. Germline V CDR1 and CDR2: SGHVS, FNYEAQ. Here the CDR3 reads CASGGDIGDTQYF. Written as DNA, the CDR3 is TGTGCCAGCGGGGGGGATATTGGAGATACGCAGTATTTT. Filled out from reference TRBV7-6 and TRBJ2-3, the complete variable domain reads GAGVSQSPRYKVTKRGQDVALRCDPISGHVSLYWYRQALGQGPEFLTYFNYEAQQDKSGLPNDRFSAERPEGSISTLTIQRTEQRDSAMYRCASGGDIGDTQYFGPGTRLTVL.